The rows below give T cell receptor beta chains drawn from one sample of a study of response to subunit inactivated influenza vaccine. Each CDR3 protein gets one entry after TCRdb re-called the RT-PCR reads with MiXCR. In the table there are some 190,000 distinct CDR3 sequences, roughly an eighth of which are singletons. Source: CD8+ T cells sorted from PBMCs, taken about 5 days after vaccination. These receptor sequences come from a middle-aged man who received an inactivated influenza vaccine. The CDR3 runs from the conserved cysteine through the conserved F or W. The order of the fields is clone size, D gene, V gene, J gene, CDR3 DNA, CDR3 protein. A D gene is named only where the DNA matches it firmly. Clone sizes are given selectively: once, few, many, or a class where the clone is expanded.

clone size: NA
D gene: NA
V gene: TRBV4-2
J gene: TRBJ1-2
CDR3 DNA: TGTGCCAGCAGCCGAGACTACCAGGAAGGCAATGGCTACACCTTC
CDR3 protein: CASSRDYQEGNGYTF

clone size: many
D gene: NA
V gene: TRBV4-3
J gene: TRBJ2-7
CDR3 DNA: TGCGCCAGCAGCCAAGAGTCGCTGGGGGCGATATTGGGAAGCTACGAGCAGTACTTC
CDR3 protein: CASSQESLGAILGSYEQYF

clone size: few
D gene: NA
V gene: TRBV12-3/TRBV12-4
J gene: TRBJ2-1
CDR3 DNA: TGTGCCAGCAGCCCCGAAGGGGGGGGGAGAGGAAATGAGCAGTTCTTC
CDR3 protein: CASSPEGGGRGNEQFF

clone size: few
D gene: NA
V gene: TRBV7-9
J gene: TRBJ2-7
CDR3 DNA: TGTGCCAGCAGCTTAGTTCTCCCTCCCTACGAGCAGTACTTC
CDR3 protein: CASSLVLPPYEQYF

clone size: NA
D gene: TRBD1
V gene: TRBV18
J gene: TRBJ2-7
CDR3 DNA: TGTGCCAGCTCACCACCTCCGGGACAGGAGGCCTACGAGCAGTACTTC
CDR3 protein: CASSPPPGQEAYEQYF

clone size: NA
D gene: NA
V gene: TRBV7-2
J gene: TRBJ2-7
CDR3 DNA: TGTGCCAGCAGCTTAGAAGGGCGGGGTACCTACGAGCAGTACTTC
CDR3 protein: CASSLEGRGTYEQYF

clone size: NA
D gene: NA
V gene: TRBV28
J gene: TRBJ2-6
CDR3 DNA: TGTGCCAGCAGTTCGGCCTCTGGGGCCAACGTCCTGACTTTC
CDR3 protein: CASSSASGANVLTF

clone size: NA
D gene: NA
V gene: TRBV6-2/TRBV6-3
J gene: TRBJ2-5
CDR3 DNA: TGTGCCAGCACCTCCCCGCGGGGCTCAAACGGAGAGACCCAGTACTTC
CDR3 protein: CASTSPRGSNGETQYF

clone size: NA
D gene: NA
V gene: TRBV11-1
J gene: TRBJ2-7
CDR3 DNA: TGTGCCAGCAGCTTAGAGTGGGGTAGCTACGAGCAGTACTTC
CDR3 protein: CASSLEWGSYEQYF

clone size: few
D gene: NA
V gene: TRBV4-3
J gene: TRBJ2-7
CDR3 DNA: TGCGCCAGCAGCCAAGATTTACCTTCCGGCGGTCGCTCCTACGAGCAGTACTTC
CDR3 protein: CASSQDLPSGGRSYEQYF

clone size: many
D gene: NA
V gene: TRBV4-3
J gene: TRBJ2-3
CDR3 DNA: TGCGCCAGCAGCCAAGATCAGGGGACTAGCACAGATACGCAGTATTTT
CDR3 protein: CASSQDQGTSTDTQYF

clone size: few
D gene: NA
V gene: TRBV2
J gene: TRBJ2-7
CDR3 DNA: TGTGCCAGCAGTGAAGGGGCAGGATTGTTGTACGAGCAGTACTTC
CDR3 protein: CASSEGAGLLYEQYF

clone size: many
D gene: NA
V gene: TRBV11-2
J gene: TRBJ2-3
CDR3 DNA: TGTGCCAGCAGCCCCCACTGGGGTAGCCCAGATACGCAGTATTTT
CDR3 protein: CASSPHWGSPDTQYF

clone size: NA
D gene: NA
V gene: TRBV7-6
J gene: TRBJ2-7
CDR3 DNA: TGTGCCAGCAGCGAATCCGTTAGCGCGGACTACGAGCAGTACTTC
CDR3 protein: CASSESVSADYEQYF

clone size: few
D gene: NA
V gene: TRBV5-6
J gene: TRBJ1-6
CDR3 DNA: TGTGCCAGCAGCTTGGGGACCCAGTCAGGGTCACCCCTCCACTTT
CDR3 protein: CASSLGTQSGSPLHF

clone size: NA
D gene: TRBD2
V gene: TRBV12-3/TRBV12-4
J gene: TRBJ2-2
CDR3 DNA: TGTGCCAGCTCCAGCAGCGGGGGGCGGGAGCTGTTTTTT
CDR3 protein: CASSSSGGRELFF

clone size: few
D gene: NA
V gene: TRBV7-9
J gene: TRBJ1-1
CDR3 DNA: TGTGCCAGCAGCCCCGTAGGGGTTGGGGTGAACACTGAAGCTTTCTTT
CDR3 protein: CASSPVGVGVNTEAFF

clone size: few
D gene: NA
V gene: TRBV7-8
J gene: TRBJ2-2
CDR3 DNA: TGTGCCAGCCTTGAGCCCGGACTATACACCGGGGAGCTGTTTTTT
CDR3 protein: CASLEPGLYTGELFF

clone size: NA
D gene: NA
V gene: TRBV20-1
J gene: TRBJ2-7
CDR3 DNA: TGCAGTGTGCTGAGAGCGGGCTTGACCTACGAGCAGTACTTC
CDR3 protein: CSVLRAGLTYEQYF

clone size: few
D gene: TRBD2
V gene: TRBV28
J gene: TRBJ2-1
CDR3 DNA: TGTGCCAGCAGTCCTTGGGGACTAGCGGCCACTCAGAATGAGCAGTTCTTC
CDR3 protein: CASSPWGLAATQNEQFF

clone size: few
D gene: NA
V gene: TRBV29-1
J gene: TRBJ1-2
CDR3 DNA: TGCAGCGTTGAGGCAGGCCACCCGGCTGGCTACACCTTC
CDR3 protein: CSVEAGHPAGYTF

clone size: NA
D gene: NA
V gene: TRBV7-2
J gene: TRBJ2-7
CDR3 DNA: TGTGCCAGCAGCTTAGATTTCGGAACCGCCTACGAGCAGTACTTC
CDR3 protein: CASSLDFGTAYEQYF

clone size: few
D gene: NA
V gene: TRBV27
J gene: TRBJ1-4
CDR3 DNA: TGTGCCAGCAGTTTATTCTTTGCGACTAATGAAAAACTGTTTTTT
CDR3 protein: CASSLFFATNEKLFF

clone size: many
D gene: TRBD1
V gene: TRBV28
J gene: TRBJ2-5
CDR3 DNA: TGTGCCAGCAGCAAACCCCGGGACAGGGTGGAGGAGACCCAGTACTTC
CDR3 protein: CASSKPRDRVEETQYF

clone size: many
D gene: TRBD1
V gene: TRBV6-1
J gene: TRBJ2-5
CDR3 DNA: TGTGCCAGCAGTCCCAGACAGGGGGGGAGATGGGAGACCCAGTACTTC
CDR3 protein: CASSPRQGGRWETQYF

clone size: NA
D gene: TRBD2
V gene: TRBV30
J gene: TRBJ2-1
CDR3 DNA: TGTGCCTGGAGTAGTAGCGGGAGTTATGAGCAGTTCTTC
CDR3 protein: CAWSSSGSYEQFF

clone size: NA
D gene: TRBD2
V gene: TRBV4-3
J gene: TRBJ2-7
CDR3 DNA: TGCGCCAGCAGCCAAGTTCCAGCGGGATTGGGTAACGAGCAGTACTTC
CDR3 protein: CASSQVPAGLGNEQYF

clone size: NA
D gene: TRBD1
V gene: TRBV7-8
J gene: TRBJ1-4
CDR3 DNA: TGTGCCAGCAGCCTAACGACAGGGCTAGGGGAAAAACTGTTTTTT
CDR3 protein: CASSLTTGLGEKLFF

clone size: few
D gene: NA
V gene: TRBV12-3/TRBV12-4
J gene: TRBJ2-6
CDR3 DNA: TGTGCCAGCAATCTCGGGGGTACTGGGGCCAACGTCCTGACTTTC
CDR3 protein: CASNLGGTGANVLTF

clone size: NA
D gene: TRBD2
V gene: TRBV12-3/TRBV12-4
J gene: TRBJ2-3
CDR3 DNA: TGTGCCAGCAAGGTCATTCTAGCGGGAGTTCCAGATACGCAGTATTTT
CDR3 protein: CASKVILAGVPDTQYF

clone size: NA
D gene: TRBD2
V gene: TRBV5-1
J gene: TRBJ2-7
CDR3 DNA: TGCGCCAGCAGCTTGGGGGGAGAGCGGGGGGCCTACGAGCAGTACTTC
CDR3 protein: CASSLGGERGAYEQYF

clone size: NA
D gene: NA
V gene: TRBV7-9
J gene: TRBJ2-5
CDR3 DNA: TGTGCCAGCAGCTTACCGGGCTCTCAAGAGACCCAGTACTTC
CDR3 protein: CASSLPGSQETQYF

clone size: NA
D gene: NA
V gene: TRBV7-9
J gene: TRBJ1-2
CDR3 DNA: TGTGCCAGCAGCTTACTCGCCTTC
CDR3 protein: CASSLLAF

clone size: NA
D gene: NA
V gene: TRBV20-1
J gene: TRBJ2-7
CDR3 DNA: TGCAGTGCTATTTTAAGTAGGCGGGGTCCTAGAGGCGAGCAGTACTTC
CDR3 protein: CSAILSRRGPRGEQYF

clone size: few
D gene: TRBD2
V gene: TRBV7-9
J gene: TRBJ2-1
CDR3 DNA: TGTGCCAGCAGCTCAAGACTAGCGCTCTCCTACAATGAGCAGTTCTTC
CDR3 protein: CASSSRLALSYNEQFF

clone size: many
D gene: NA
V gene: TRBV13
J gene: TRBJ2-1
CDR3 DNA: TGTGCCAGCAGCTTAGTCCAGGGGACACCTACAGATGAGCAGTTCTTC
CDR3 protein: CASSLVQGTPTDEQFF

clone size: few
D gene: NA
V gene: TRBV20-1
J gene: TRBJ2-7
CDR3 DNA: TGCAGTGCTAGAGATTCGGGCGGGGGCTTTTACGAGCAGTACTTC
CDR3 protein: CSARDSGGGFYEQYF

clone size: NA
D gene: NA
V gene: TRBV4-2
J gene: TRBJ2-2
CDR3 DNA: TGTGCCAGCAGCCAAAATGGGGCAGGGAGTCCCGGGGAGCTGTTTTTT
CDR3 protein: CASSQNGAGSPGELFF